Below are 22 T cell receptor beta chains sequenced from a single sample in a study of blood T cell repertoires in COVID-19. TCRdb keeps only in-frame clones here, not all; method: immunoSEQ multiplex PCR. The repertoire holds approximately 200,000 clones, with approximately 86% as singletons. Material for sequencing was PBMCs or T cells enriched from blood (not recorded which). Receptors were obtained from a woman aged 25 to 39 who had been exposed to COVID-19.

This chain connects TRBV5-1 to TRBJ2-3; TRBD1 aligns across 8 bases. In germline, CDR1 is SGHRS, CDR2 YFSETQ. J lost 3 bases, V lost 5 bases, and 11 bases had no gene match. The length of the CDR3 is 16 residues. The CDR3 DNA reads as TGCGCCAGCAGATCCCTGAGGACAGGGTCTACAGATACGCAGTATTTT. Its translation: CASRSLRTGSTDTQYF.

This chain uses TRBV4-2 with TRBJ1-1; no definite D call. Trimming took 4 bases from V and 1 from J, leaving 10 bases between them. The germline V gene has CDR1 LGHNA and CDR2 YNFKEQ. The CDR3 covers 14 residues. This CDR3 reads CASSPAGRNTEAFF. CDR3 DNA: TGTGCCAGCAGCCCGGCGGGGAGGAACACTGAAGCTTTCTTT.

This clone appeared a single time. The chain has TRBV7-8 and TRBJ1-2; possibly TRBD1 for D (6 bases). The CDR3 consists of 18 residues. Trimming removed 3 bases at V and 0 bases at J, with 20 bases between. Germline CDR1 SGHVS, CDR2 FQNEAQ. CDR3 in DNA: TGTGCCAGCAGCTTCGACAGGCGCCATGAGGACTCTAACTATGGCTACACCTTC. Residues: CASSFDRRHEDSNYGYTF.

The table lists this clone with a count of one. The V gene is TRBV9, the J gene TRBJ2-5; D possibly corresponds to TRBD1 (6 bases). The ends were cut back, 4 bases at V and 2 bases at J, with 12 bases in the middle. The CDR3 extends over 14 amino acids. CDR1 and CDR2 from the germline V gene are SGDLS and YYNGEE. The CDR3 protein is CASSPRTEQETQYF. The CDR3, as DNA: TGTGCCAGCAGCCCCCGGACAGAGCAAGAGACCCAGTACTTC. The whole variable domain, filled in from reference TRBV9 and TRBJ2-5, reads DSGVTQTPKHLITATGQRVTLRCSPRSGDLSVYWYQQSLDQGLQFLIQYYNGEERAKGNILERFSAQQFPDLHSELNLSSLELGDSALYFCASSPRTEQETQYFGPGTRLLVL.

The CDR3 spells CASSQGMNTEAFF. DNA of the CDR3: TGTGCCAGTAGTCAGGGCATGAACACTGAAGCTTTCTTT. This chain joins TRBV19 and TRBJ1-1; D possibly corresponds to TRBD1 (5 bases). Germline CDR1 reads LNHDA; CDR2 reads SQIVND (reference sequence). Trimming pared 5 bases from V and 0 bases from J, leaving 7 bases between. CDR3 length equals 13 residues.

The chain recombines TRBV18 with TRBJ2-2, with D unclear. This CDR3 has 15 residues. V was pared by 3 bases and J by 8 bases, with 16 bases between. CDR1 is KGHSH and CDR2 is LQKENI in the germline V gene. CDR3 sequence (DNA): TGTGCCAGCTCACCGAACTCAGGCTCTGGAGGGGAGCTGTTTTTT. It encodes CASSPNSGSGGELFF.

The chain is built from TRBV4-1 and TRBJ2-2, with D possibly matching TRBD1 (6 bases). CDR3 size: 14 residues. The V gene lost 1 base and the J gene lost 5 bases, with 8 bases spanning the gap. From germline, CDR1 is MGHRA and CDR2 YSYEKL. CDR3: CASSQGTATGELFF. The DNA of the CDR3 is TGCGCCAGCAGCCAAGGGACAGCTACCGGGGAGCTGTTTTTT.

The gene calls are TRBV4-1 and TRBJ1-2; D perhaps matches TRBD1 (5 bases). Between the trimmed V and J ends, which lost 0 bases and 0 bases, there was a span of 11 bases. CDR1 and CDR2 from the germline V gene are MGHRA and YSYEKL. This CDR3 is built from 16 residues. This CDR3 is CASSQDGRGSNYGYTF. In DNA form, the CDR3 reads TGCGCCAGCAGCCAAGATGGTCGGGGGTCTAACTATGGCTACACCTTC.

This chain links TRBV27 with TRBJ1-6; 9 positions match TRBD1. Trimming at V came to 5 bases and at J to 9 bases, leaving 11 bases not matched to a gene. CDR3 length: 16 residues. The germline V gene has CDR1 MNHEY and CDR2 SMNVEV (reference sequence). CDR3 residues: CASSLLQGARPSPLHF. The CDR3 nucleotides read TGTGCCAGCAGTCTTCTACAGGGGGCGCGTCCTTCACCCCTCCACTTT.

J is TRBJ1-4 and V is TRBV11-3, with TRBD1 identical over 8 bases. Trimming cost V 1 base and J 8 bases; bases outside gene matches: 6. This CDR3 is built from 15 residues. Germline CDR1 and CDR2: SGHNT and YENEEA. The CDR3 nucleotides read TGTGCCAGCAGCTTAGTTGACAGGGGACGCGAAAAACTGTTTTTT. It is translated as CASSLVDRGREKLFF. Drawing the rest from reference TRBV11-3 and TRBJ1-4, the complete variable domain is EAGVVQSPRYKIIEKKQPVAFWCNPISGHNTLYWYLQNLGQGPELLIRYENEEAVDDSQLPKDRFSAERLKGVDSTLKIQPAELGDSAVYLCASSLVDRGREKLFFGSGTQLSVL.

The chain joins TRBV3-1 (or the pseudogene TRBV3-2) to TRBJ2-1; TRBD2 matches at 12 bases. Trimming removed 1 base from V and 4 bases from J; junction bases left unmatched: 2. This CDR3 spans 16 amino acids. Germline V CDR1 and CDR2: LGHDT, YNNKEL (reference sequence). Here the CDR3 reads CASSQVGLAGYNEQFF. The DNA of the CDR3 is TGTGCCAGCAGCCAAGTCGGACTAGCGGGGTACAATGAGCAGTTCTTC.

The CDR3 sequence is CASSPGQAHEAFF. CDR3 sequence (DNA): TGTGCCAGCTCACCAGGGCAGGCGCATGAAGCTTTCTTT. J is TRBJ1-1 and V is TRBV18, with D unclear. The CDR3 runs to 13 residues. Germline CDR1 reads KGHSH; CDR2 reads LQKENI. V was clipped by 2 bases and J by 7 bases, with 11 bases between them.

This chain connects TRBV9 to TRBJ1-1; 8 bases match TRBD1. Germline V gives CDR1 SGDLS, CDR2 YYNGEE. This CDR3 is 15 amino acids long. V trimming: 2 bases; J trimming: 2 bases; junction bases outside the gene matches: 5. CDR3 nucleotide sequence: TGTGCCAGCAGCGTGACAGGGGTTGGTAACACTGAAGCTTTCTTT. Amino acids: CASSVTGVGNTEAFF.

This rearrangement joins TRBV11-3 to TRBJ1-6, with 9 bases identical to TRBD1. Germline assignment: CDR1 SGHNT and CDR2 YENEEA. With V trimmed by 5 bases and J by 6 bases, 11 bases remained unmatched. The CDR3 length is 17 residues. The CDR3 nucleotides are TGTGCCAGCAGCGTTAAGAGGACAGGGGAGATTAATTCACCCCTCCACTTT. Translation gives CASSVKRTGEINSPLHF.

J is TRBJ1-5 and V is TRBV28; 8 bases fit TRBD1. The CDR3 contains 16 residues. Trimming at V came to 6 bases and at J to 2 bases, leaving 9 bases not matched to a gene. Germline CDR1 MDHEN, CDR2 SYDVKM. CDR3 DNA: TGTGCCAGCAGACTGGACAGGGCGCAGGGCAATCAGCCCCAGCATTTT. Protein product: CASRLDRAQGNQPQHF.

This rearrangement joins TRBV4-2 to TRBJ2-7; the match to TRBD2 covers 15 bases. CDR1 and CDR2 from the germline V gene are LGHNA and YNFKEQ. The CDR3 spans 16 residues. V dropped 3 bases and J dropped 7; count of bases not matched to a gene: 7. Here the CDR3 reads CASSHILGTSGGEQYF. In DNA, the CDR3 is TGTGCCAGCAGCCACATCCTCGGGACTAGCGGGGGGGAGCAGTACTTC.

This chain joins TRBV24-1 and TRBJ1-4; D unresolved. The CDR3 runs to 15 residues. Trimming stripped 3 bases from V and 7 bases from J, with 14 bases between. Germline loops: CDR1 KGHDR, CDR2 SFDVKD. The CDR3, as DNA: TGTGCCACCAGTGATCGGGGAGGGTACCCTGAAAAACTGTTTTTT. Residues: CATSDRGGYPEKLFF.

This chain links TRBV10-2 with TRBJ1-2; 8 bases fit TRBD1. The length of the CDR3 is 13 residues. The junction had 7 bases not matched to a gene; V was cut back by 9 bases and J by 4 bases. Germline loops: CDR1 WSHSY, CDR2 SAAADI. The CDR3 DNA reads as TGCGCCAGTTTACAGGGGGTTGGCTATGGCTACACCTTC. Translated, it gives CASLQGVGYGYTF.

The DNA for the CDR3 is TGTGCCACCAGCAGAAGCGAGGCGAATGAGCAGTTCTTC. Translated: CATSRSEANEQFF. The rearrangement links TRBV15 to TRBJ2-1; D remains unclear. The germline V gene encodes CDR1 LNHNV and CDR2 YYDKDF (reference sequence). The CDR3 sequence is 13 residues long. Trimming removed 2 bases at V and 7 bases at J, with 9 bases between.

This clone has only a few counts. CDR3 DNA: TGTGCCAGTACCAGGGGGCATATGAGCAATCAGCCCCAGCATTTT. It codes for CASTRGHMSNQPQHF. This chain joins TRBV19 and TRBJ1-5; 8 bases map to TRBD1. V was clipped by 7 bases and J by 1 base; unmatched bases: 6. The germline gives CDR1 LNHDA, CDR2 SQIVND (reference sequence). The CDR3 totals 15 residues.

V is TRBV5-1 and J is TRBJ2-2; D is undetermined. The V end lost 0 bases, the J end lost 6 bases, and 9 bases lay between the germline ends. CDR1 and CDR2 (germline): SGHRS, YFSETQ. The CDR3 is made up of 14 amino acids. As DNA, the CDR3 is TGCGCCAGCAGCTTGGCCCTTGGCTCCGGGGAGCTGTTTTTT. It yields the protein CASSLALGSGELFF.

The J gene is TRBJ1-5, the V gene TRBV27, with no clear D. V dropped 8 bases and J dropped 9 bases, with 17 bases sitting between them. CDR3 size: 13 residues. Germline V lookup: CDR1 MNHEY, CDR2 SMNVEV (reference sequence). DNA for the CDR3: TGTGCCAGCGGCCTTTTGCTTAGCGGGCCCCAGCATTTT. Translating it yields CASGLLLSGPQHF.